This T cell receptor (beta chain) was observed in a study of blood T cells in healthy people across ages. General study findings and limits: Naive CD4+ cell counts and diversity both ran higher in long-lived than in aged donors.

This clonotype turned up a few times. Its antigen is unidentified. A second PCR, run for roughly 7 to 11 cycles, used a sample-barcoded 5' primer plus a J-beta primer mix. MiXCR, run by TCRdb on the 5' RACE reads, gives a single entry per CDR3 protein. This sample carries fewer than 900,000 distinct CDR3 sequences, under 40% of them seen once, and the ten largest clones take roughly 13%. The CDR3 consists of 14 residues. The V end was cut by 2 bases, the J end by 6 bases, with 12 bases between. The germline gives CDR1 SGHTA, CDR2 FQGNSA. This clonotype originated in a man aged 18-30 years in good health. The specimen was blood. The V call is TRBV7-2, the J call TRBJ2-3; either TRBD1 or TRBD2 may supply D (5 bases each). The CDR3 coding sequence is TGTGCCAGCAGCTTAAACCCCGAGGGGGATACGCAGTATTTT. It is translated as CASSLNPEGDTQYF.